Following are 22 T cell receptor beta chains from one sample sequenced in a study of control samples from healthy donors and cancer patients. The method was immunoSEQ multiplex PCR; TCRdb's version includes in-frame clones alone and lacks a portion of them. The table lists roughly 120,000 clones, about 93% of them singletons, with 2% to 3% in the top ten. The material sequenced was blood. Receptor source: a man aged 25 to 40 in good health.

The V and J genes are TRBV7-9 and TRBJ1-5, with D possibly being TRBD1 (5 bases). The length of the CDR3 is 17 residues. V dropped 1 base and J dropped 4 bases, with 17 bases sitting between them. The germline V gene encodes CDR1 SEHNR and CDR2 FQNEAQ (reference sequence). CDR3 sequence reads: CASSLVLGMGQNQPQHF. DNA of the CDR3: TGTGCCAGCAGCTTAGTGTTGGGGATGGGGCAGAATCAGCCCCAGCATTTT.

The V gene is TRBV4-1, the J gene TRBJ2-3, with D tentatively TRBD2 (6 bases). Trimming removed 1 base from V and 5 bases from J, with 19 bases in between. Per the germline V gene, CDR1 is MGHRA and CDR2 is YSYEKL. The CDR3 runs 17 residues. CDR3 DNA sequence: TGCGCCAGCAGCCAAGGGGGAAGGGGTAAGGGAGGAGATACGCAGTATTTT. Translation gives CASSQGGRGKGGDTQYF.

Written as DNA, the CDR3 is TGTGCCACCAGTGATTTGCTTCCGGGATCCGACAATGAGCAGTTCTTC. Amino acids: CATSDLLPGSDNEQFF. V usage is TRBV24-1 and J usage is TRBJ2-1; weak D call: TRBD2 (5 bases). The CDR3 length is 16 residues. The V gene lost 0 bases and the J gene lost 5 bases, with 13 bases spanning the gap. Germline loops: CDR1 KGHDR, CDR2 SFDVKD.

This sequence joins TRBV28 and TRBJ2-4, with D maybe TRBD1 (6 bases). Germline CDR1 and CDR2: MDHEN and SYDVKM. V was cut by 3 bases and J by 0 bases, with 12 bases left in between. The CDR3 runs to 16 residues. The CDR3 region is CASSFTGLLAKNIQYF. The DNA of the CDR3 is TGTGCCAGCAGTTTTACAGGGCTACTAGCCAAAAACATTCAGTACTTC.

The count of this clone is one. V gene TRBV2 combines with J gene TRBJ2-1; unclear D gene. CDR3 length equals 15 residues. V lost 5 bases, J lost 0 bases, and 11 bases lay in between. Germline V gene lookup returns CDR1 SNHLY and CDR2 FYNNEI. The CDR3 protein is CASSSGPSSYNEQFF. The CDR3 DNA reads TGTGCCAGCAGTTCTGGCCCGAGCTCCTACAATGAGCAGTTCTTC.

The chain uses TRBV21-1 and TRBJ2-3; TRBD2, the table's D call, lacks a check against the DNA. TRBV21-1 is reported as a pseudogene. This CDR3 is built from 20 residues. The CDR3 coding sequence is TGTGCCAGCAGCAAAAGGGGGCCCATACAGCGGGGGGGCGGGGCAGATACGCAGTATTTT. Its translation: CASSKRGPIQRGGGADTQYF.

The gene calls are TRBV7-8 and TRBJ2-5; D may be TRBD2 (6 bases). The germline CDR1 and CDR2 sequences are SGHVS and FQNEAQ. The germline V and J ends were trimmed by 4 bases and 6 bases, with 15 bases remaining between them. The CDR3 loop spans 14 amino acids. Here the CDR3 reads CASSYRGKMKTQYF. The CDR3 region has the DNA TGTGCCAGCAGCTATCGCGGGAAAATGAAGACCCAGTACTTC.

The CDR3 loop is CSATLTTEETQYF. The CDR3 DNA is TGCAGCGCAACTTTGACAACCGAAGAGACCCAGTACTTC. The V gene is TRBV29-1, the J gene TRBJ2-5; D gene uncertain. V lost 7 bases, J lost 3 bases, and 15 bases lay in between. This CDR3 region has 13 residues. Per germline, CDR1 SQVTM and CDR2 ANQGSEA.

The CDR3 loop is CASSPPGRNTGELFF. The CDR3 DNA reads TGTGCCAGCTCACCACCGGGTAGGAACACCGGGGAGCTGTTTTTT. V usage is TRBV18 and J usage is TRBJ2-2; D call uncertain. The CDR3 is 15 residues long. V lost 0 bases and J 1 base, leaving 6 bases between the germline ends. The germline V gene has CDR1 KGHSH and CDR2 LQKENI.

J is TRBJ1-2 and V is TRBV5-6; unclear D gene. This CDR3 has 15 residues. Trimming removed 2 bases from V and 0 bases from J, with 11 bases in between. CDR1 SGHDT and CDR2 YYEEEE come from the germline V gene. CDR3 loop: CASSLVHLTNYGYTF. CDR3 DNA: TGTGCCAGCAGCTTAGTACATCTCACTAACTATGGCTACACCTTC. The whole variable domain, filled in from reference TRBV5-6 and TRBJ1-2, reads DAGVTQSPTHLIKTRGQQVTLRCSPKSGHDTVSWYQQALGQGPQFIFQYYEEEERQRGNFPDRFSGHQFPNYSSELNVNALLLGDSALYLCASSLVHLTNYGYTFGSGTRLTVV.

This clone has just one count. The rearrangement uses TRBV6-5 and TRBJ1-4; TRBD1 aligns across 10 bases. From germline, CDR1 is MNHEY and CDR2 SVGAGI. The CDR3 spans 15 residues. V lost 4 bases, J lost 11 bases, and 10 bases stayed unmatched. CDR3 bases: TGTGCCAGCAGTTTTGGACAGGGGGTACCGGGGAAACTGTTTTTT. Its translation is CASSFGQGVPGKLFF.

This chain connects TRBV24-1 to TRBJ2-7; 7 positions match TRBD1. Trimming cost V 2 bases and J 2 bases; bases outside gene matches: 8. The CDR3 consists of 16 residues. The germline gives CDR1 KGHDR, CDR2 SFDVKD. CDR3 nucleotide sequence: TGTGCCACCAGTGATTGCCTGGACAGGATTGCCTACGAGCAGTACGTC. Its translation is CATSDCLDRIAYEQYV.

J is TRBJ2-2 and V is TRBV29-1; D remains ambiguous. Trimming removed 4 bases at V and 4 bases at J, with 7 bases between. The CDR3 spans 12 residues. Germline values: CDR1 SQVTM, CDR2 ANQGSEA. CDR3 sequence reads: CSVAGGTGELFF. DNA for the CDR3: TGCAGCGTTGCAGGTGGCACCGGGGAGCTGTTTTTT.

This chain joins TRBV4-2 and TRBJ2-1, with TRBD2 matching over 9 bases. The V segment lost 2 bases and the J segment 0 bases; nucleotides outside the gene matches: 8. The CDR3 extends over 18 amino acids. Germline V gives CDR1 LGHNA, CDR2 YNFKEQ. DNA for the CDR3: TGTGCCAGCAGCCAATTGGGGATAGCGGGGGCCTCCTACAATGAGCAGTTCTTC. Amino acid sequence: CASSQLGIAGASYNEQFF.

This chain links TRBV11-2 with TRBJ2-7; D not certain. The ends were cut back, 5 bases at V and 2 bases at J, with 7 bases in the middle. This CDR3 comprises 12 residues. CDR1 and CDR2 from the germline V gene are SGHAT and FQNNGV. CDR3 DNA sequence: TGTGCCAGCAGCCCTCCCACCTACGAGCAGTACTTC. It specifies CASSPPTYEQYF.

The rearrangement joins TRBV24-1 to TRBJ1-2; no clear D gene. Between the trimmed V and J ends, which lost 10 bases and 0 bases, there was a span of 11 bases. Germline assignment: CDR1 KGHDR and CDR2 SFDVKD. This CDR3 spans 13 amino acids. The CDR3 DNA follows: TGTGCCACACGCGGAACTTCTAACTATGGCTACACCTTC. Translating gives CATRGTSNYGYTF.

In this sample, this clone turned up once. This chain connects TRBV29-1 to TRBJ1-2; TRBD1 matches 8 bases. After removal of 7 bases from V and 0 bases from J, the junction contained 7 bases not matched to a gene. There are 14 residues in the CDR3. Germline loops: CDR1 SQVTM, CDR2 ANQGSEA. The CDR3 region is CSASTGGSNYGYTF. The CDR3 nucleotides read TGCAGCGCAAGCACAGGGGGTTCTAACTATGGCTACACCTTC.

The rearrangement uses TRBV27 and TRBJ2-7, with D perhaps matching TRBD1 or TRBD2 (6 bases each). CDR1 is MNHEY and CDR2 is SMNVEV in the germline V gene (reference sequence). V was trimmed by 10 bases and J by 0 bases, leaving 13 bases between them. The CDR3 runs to 13 residues. In DNA, the CDR3 is TGTGCCACCTCGGGGGCGCGCTCCTACGAGCAGTACTTC. Its translation: CATSGARSYEQYF.

The V gene is TRBV7-3, the J gene TRBJ1-1; tentatively, D is TRBD1 (5 bases). The V gene lost 5 bases and the J gene lost 5 bases, with 15 bases spanning the gap. Per the germline V gene, CDR1 is SGHTA and CDR2 is FQGTGA. The CDR3 consists of 14 residues. CDR3 region: CASSPDILLTEAFF. As DNA, the CDR3 is TGTGCCAGCAGCCCGGACATTCTCCTAACTGAAGCTTTCTTT. The whole variable domain, filled in from reference TRBV7-3 and TRBJ1-1, reads GAGVSQTPSNKVTEKGKYVELRCDPISGHTALYWYRQSLGQGPEFLIYFQGTGAADDSGLPNDRFFAVRPEGSVSTLKIQRTERGDSAVYLCASSPDILLTEAFFGQGTRLTVV.

V is TRBV7-6 and J is TRBJ2-1; 8 nucleotides agree with TRBD1. The CDR3 spans 15 residues. CDR1 and CDR2 from the germline V gene are SGHVS and FNYEAQ. V shed 5 bases, J shed 12 bases, and the junction held 15 bases outside the gene matches. CDR3 protein: CASSQLDRALAGQFF. The DNA of the CDR3 is TGTGCCAGCAGCCAGCTGGACAGGGCTCTGGCGGGGCAGTTCTTC.

This chain connects TRBV21-1 to TRBJ2-2; TRBD1 is the table's D call and was not checked against the DNA. TRBV21-1 is described as a pseudogene. CDR3 length: 16 residues. The DNA for the CDR3 is TGTGCCAGCAGCAAAGCAAAGGGCAGGGGGGCCGGGGAGCTGTTTTTT. It translates to CASSKAKGRGAGELFF.

The CDR3 sequence: CASSLGQGGTEAFF. The CDR3 bases are TGTGCCAGCAGCCTGGGACAGGGGGGCACTGAAGCTTTCTTT. The chain joins TRBV5-5 to TRBJ1-1; 11 bases agree with TRBD1. Germline-derived CDR1 and CDR2 are SGHKS and YYEKEE (reference sequence). The CDR3 has 14 amino acids. Trimming cost V 4 bases and J 4 bases; bases outside gene matches: 3.